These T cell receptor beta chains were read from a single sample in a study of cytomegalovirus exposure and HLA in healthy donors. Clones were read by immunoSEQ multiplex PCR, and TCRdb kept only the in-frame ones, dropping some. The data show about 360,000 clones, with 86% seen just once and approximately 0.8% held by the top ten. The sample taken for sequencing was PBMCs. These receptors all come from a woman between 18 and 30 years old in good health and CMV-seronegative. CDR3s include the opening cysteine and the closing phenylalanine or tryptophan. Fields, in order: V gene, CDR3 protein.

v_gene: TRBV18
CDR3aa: CASSPNRGDEQYF

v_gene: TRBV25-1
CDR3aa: CASSEHGTYEQYF

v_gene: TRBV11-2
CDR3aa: CASSTTKDYRQLF

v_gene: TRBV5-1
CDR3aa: CASSSRQGALLTDTQYF

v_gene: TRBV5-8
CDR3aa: CASSLGPSGSVNEQFF

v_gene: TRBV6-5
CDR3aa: CASSVGKRDEQYF

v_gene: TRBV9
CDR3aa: CASSPSVPSGNTIYF

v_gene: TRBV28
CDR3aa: CASSLSHEAGEESQYF

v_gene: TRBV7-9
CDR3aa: CASSFAGQGAGELFF

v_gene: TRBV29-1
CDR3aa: CSVVGLAGGLHTDTQYF